Presented here are 18 T cell receptor beta chains from one specimen sequenced in a study of CD8 T cells in Susac syndrome. An input of about 0.45 to 1 ug of RNA was subjected to reverse transcription using random hexamers. TCRdb re-called the immunoSEQ multiplex PCR reads through MiXCR, storing one row per CDR3 protein. The table records 190,000 or so distinct CDR3 sequences, about 95% of them present only once. Sequenced sample: CD4+ T cells from PBMCs. The receptor source for this set is a human donor with multiple sclerosis.

The chain is built from TRBV7-8 and TRBJ2-1; 10 nucleotides align to TRBD2. J lost 5 bases, V lost 1 base, and 8 bases had no gene match. The CDR3 extends over 17 amino acids. Germline V gene sequence: CDR1 SGHVS, CDR2 FQNEAQ. The DNA for the CDR3 is TGTGCCAGCAGCTTAGTGCTAGCGGGGGCACCCAACAATGAGCAGTTCTTC. Translation gives CASSLVLAGAPNNEQFF.

This sequence joins TRBV29-1 and TRBJ2-7, with a tentative D call TRBD2 (6 bases). CDR1 is SQVTM and CDR2 is ANQGSEA in the germline V gene. The length of the CDR3 is 12 residues. V lost 7 bases, J lost 4 bases, and 14 bases lay in between. CDR3 amino acids: CSAVIRGYEQYF. CDR3 DNA sequence: TGCAGCGCCGTTATCCGGGGGTACGAGCAGTACTTC.

The chain carries TRBV30 and TRBJ1-2; a weak D match, TRBD1 (5 bases). In germline, CDR1 is GTSNPN, CDR2 SVGIG (reference sequence). The CDR3 runs 14 residues. Deletions cut 0 bases from V and 6 bases from J, with 14 bases between. CDR3 sequence (DNA): TGTGCCTGGAGTGTATTAGCAGGGATTGATGGCTACACCTTC. Translated: CAWSVLAGIDGYTF.

The chain couples TRBV11-2 to TRBJ1-2; TRBD1 aligns across 10 bases. V lost 4 bases to trimming and J lost 3 bases; unmatched junction nucleotides: 14. Germline lookup yields CDR1 SGHAT and CDR2 FQNNGV. The CDR3 is 18 amino acids. This CDR3 reads CASSSAPGQGPADYGYTF. The CDR3 coding sequence is TGTGCCAGCAGCTCCGCACCGGGACAGGGGCCGGCGGACTATGGCTACACCTTC.

The genes are TRBV7-9 and TRBJ2-1; 8 nucleotides agree with TRBD2. CDR1 is SEHNR, CDR2 FQNEAQ, per germline (reference sequence). There are 15 residues in the CDR3. The J segment lost 4 bases and the V segment lost 7 bases, leaving 9 bases of the junction unmatched. In DNA form, the CDR3 reads TGTGCCAGCACCCTCCGGGCTAGCGGGTACAATGAGCAGTTCTTC. Amino acid sequence: CASTLRASGYNEQFF. Based on the CDR3 plus reference TRBV7-9 and TRBJ2-1, the full variable domain is DTGVSQNPRHKITKRGQNVTFRCDPISEHNRLYWYRQTLGQGPEFLTYFQNEAQLEKSRLLSDRFSAERPKGSFSTLEIQRTEQGDSAMYLCASTLRASGYNEQFFGPGTRLTVL.

The chain couples TRBV27 to TRBJ1-5; D unclear. The length of the CDR3 is 14 residues. V was shortened by 0 bases and J by 7 bases, with 10 bases between the two germline ends. Per germline, CDR1 MNHEY and CDR2 SMNVEV (reference sequence). CDR3 bases: TGTGCCAGCAGTTTATCTCCCCAATGGCAGCCCCAGCATTTT. Residues: CASSLSPQWQPQHF.

This chain uses TRBV3-1 with TRBJ2-1, with D tentatively TRBD2 (6 bases). Germline CDR1 is LGHDT and CDR2 is YNNKEL (reference sequence). V lost 4 bases and J 5 bases, leaving 12 bases between the germline ends. The CDR3 spans 14 residues. CDR3 in amino acids: CASSPRGTNNEQFF. CDR3 nucleotide sequence: TGTGCCAGCAGCCCTCGGGGGACCAACAATGAGCAGTTCTTC.

The gene calls are TRBV4-2 and TRBJ1-2; D not certain. From germline, CDR1 is LGHNA and CDR2 YNFKEQ. CDR3 length: 13 residues. With 0 bases removed from V and 6 bases from J, the gap between germline ends came to 8 bases. The CDR3 reads CASSQDKGHGYTF. The CDR3 region has the DNA TGTGCCAGCAGCCAAGATAAAGGGCATGGCTACACCTTC.

The chain has TRBV3-1 and TRBJ2-3, with 9 bases that match TRBD2. V was pared by 4 bases and J by 4 bases, with 6 bases of the junction left unmatched. Germline V gene lookup returns CDR1 LGHDT and CDR2 YNNKEL (reference sequence). The CDR3 has 15 residues. The CDR3 DNA reads as TGTGCCAGCAGCCGAGGCGGGGGGGCCGCAGATACGCAGTATTTT. Its protein product is CASSRGGGAADTQYF.

V is TRBV20-1 and J is TRBJ2-7; 9 bases are a match to TRBD1. CDR1 and CDR2 (germline): DFQATT, SNEGSKA (reference sequence). V gave up 7 bases and J gave up 0 bases; unmatched junction bases: 4. This CDR3 has 13 amino acids. CDR3 nucleotides: TGCAGTGTTGGGACAGGGAGCTCCTACGAGCAGTACTTC. Residues: CSVGTGSSYEQYF.

This clonotype has a handful of counts. The V gene is TRBV27, the J gene TRBJ1-2, with 9 nucleotides matching TRBD1. The CDR3 has 13 residues. The V gene's germline CDR1 is MNHEY and CDR2 SMNVEV (reference sequence). The ends lost 5 bases at V and 4 bases at J; junction bases unmatched: 2. CDR3 DNA sequence: TGTGCCAGCAGTCTGACAGGGGGCTATGGCTACACCTTC. It codes for CASSLTGGYGYTF.

The chain couples TRBV29-1 to TRBJ1-2; D unresolved. The CDR3 sequence is 11 residues long. The germline V and J ends were trimmed by 4 bases and 6 bases, with 9 bases remaining between them. Germline CDR1 SQVTM, CDR2 ANQGSEA. The CDR3 nucleotides read TGCAGCGTTGTGTCGGGGAATGGCTACACCTTC. Encoded protein: CSVVSGNGYTF.

J is TRBJ1-1 and V is TRBV12-3 or TRBV12-4; a weak D match, TRBD1 (6 bases). CDR3 length: 14 residues. V lost 6 bases, J lost 8 bases, and 19 bases lay in between. The CDR3 protein is CASSRGGFRREAFF. In DNA form, the CDR3 reads TGTGCCAGCAGCCGGGGGGGCTTCCGGAGAGAAGCTTTCTTT.

J is TRBJ1-3 and V is TRBV29-1; D is perhaps TRBD1 (6 bases). V shed 4 bases and J shed 7 bases, with 20 bases lying between them. The germline gives CDR1 SQVTM, CDR2 ANQGSEA. This CDR3 has 15 amino acids. In DNA, the CDR3 is TGCAGCGTTGCCCGAGACGGGGGCGCCGGCAACACCATATATTTT. Its translation is CSVARDGGAGNTIYF.

The chain uses TRBV29-1 and TRBJ1-1; 10 bases match TRBD1. The CDR3 length is 14 residues. Trimming at V came to 6 bases and at J to 3 bases, leaving 7 bases not matched to a gene. Germline-derived CDR1 and CDR2 are SQVTM and ANQGSEA. The CDR3 nucleotides are TGCAGCGTCGCCCTGACAGGGGGCGACACTGAAGCTTTCTTT. Its protein is CSVALTGGDTEAFF.

This clonotype has only one observation. The chain employs TRBV14 and TRBJ1-5; D perhaps matches TRBD1 (5 bases). This CDR3 is built from 16 residues. CDR1 is SGHDN, CDR2 FVKESK, per germline. V shed 4 bases and J shed 3 bases, with 16 bases lying between them. The CDR3, as DNA: TGTGCCAGCAGCCCGGGAGGGTTCAGGGACAATCAGCCCCAGCATTTT. Translation gives CASSPGGFRDNQPQHF.

The chain recombines TRBV6-1 with TRBJ2-6; 8 nucleotides line up with TRBD2. CDR1 is MNHNS and CDR2 is SASEGT in the germline V gene. Trimming removed 6 bases from V and 2 bases from J; junction bases left unmatched: 9. The CDR3 covers 17 residues. Here the CDR3 DNA reads TGTGCCAGCAGGTCGGGGGGGGAGCGGGCTGGGGCCAACGTCCTGACTTTC. Translation gives CASRSGGERAGANVLTF.

This clonotype was seen only once. The chain uses TRBV3-1 and TRBJ1-1, with a weak D call TRBD1 (6 bases). The CDR3 has 14 amino acids. Germline V CDR1 and CDR2: LGHDT, YNNKEL (reference sequence). V shed 1 base and J shed 4 bases, with 10 bases lying between them. CDR3 DNA sequence: TGTGCCAGCAGCCAAGGAGGGGGAAGCACTGAAGCTTTCTTT. Residues: CASSQGGGSTEAFF.